The 29 T cell receptor beta chains presented below share a single source sample, sequenced in a study of control samples from healthy donors and cancer patients. Generated by immunoSEQ multiplex PCR, the TCRdb table keeps only in-frame clones and is missing some. This table has 200,000 or so clones, about 90% appearing once. The source material was blood. The source is a man aged 25 to 40 in good health.

V gene TRBV7-9 combines with J gene TRBJ2-7, with a possible D match to TRBD2 (6 bases). This CDR3 is 9 amino acids long. CDR1 and CDR2 from the germline V gene are SEHNR and FQNEAQ (reference sequence). Trimming shortened V by 10 bases and J by 7 bases, and 8 bases separated the two germline ends. The chain's CDR3 is CATGTEQYF. In DNA, the CDR3 is TGTGCCACAGGGACTGAGCAGTACTTC.

This chain uses TRBV6-5 with TRBJ2-5, with D possibly TRBD1 on 5 matching bases. The CDR3 contains 15 residues. Germline V gene sequence: CDR1 MNHEY, CDR2 SVGAGI. V lost 2 bases and J 2 bases, leaving 12 bases between the germline ends. CDR3 coding DNA: TGTGCCAGCAGTTACGAGCAGGGTCTACAAGAGACCCAGTACTTC. Residues: CASSYEQGLQETQYF.

This chain joins TRBV5-1 and TRBJ1-6; 9 bases are a match to TRBD1. Germline CDR1 reads SGHRS; CDR2 reads YFSETQ. The V segment lost 0 bases and the J segment 7 bases; nucleotides outside the gene matches: 5. The CDR3 is 16 amino acids. CDR3 nucleotides: TGCGCCAGCAGCTTGGACGGACAGGGGCTAAATTCACCCCTCCACTTT. Translation: CASSLDGQGLNSPLHF.

The V and J genes are TRBV12-3 or TRBV12-4 and TRBJ2-2; 7 nucleotides match TRBD1. The CDR3 spans 13 residues. J gave up 6 bases and V 4 bases, and 2 bases lay outside the gene matches. This CDR3 is CASSSQGSGELFF. Here the CDR3 DNA reads TGTGCCAGCAGTTCACAGGGGTCCGGGGAGCTGTTTTTT.

This sequence joins TRBV19 and TRBJ2-1, with D perhaps assigned TRBD1 or TRBD2 (7 bases each). The germline V gene encodes CDR1 LNHDA and CDR2 SQIVND (reference sequence). This CDR3 is 17 amino acids long. Trimming took 0 bases from V and 0 from J, leaving 12 bases between them. The CDR3 DNA sequence: TGTGCCAGTAGTATAGACAGGGGGGGGAGCTCCTACAATGAGCAGTTCTTC. This encodes CASSIDRGGSSYNEQFF.

This CDR3 is CASSLVQASSYNEQFF. CDR3 DNA sequence: TGTGCCAGCAGCTTAGTCCAGGCCAGCTCCTACAATGAGCAGTTCTTC. The V call is TRBV7-9, the J call TRBJ2-1, with D unresolved. The CDR3 sequence is 16 residues long. The germline gives CDR1 SEHNR, CDR2 FQNEAQ (reference sequence). V dropped 1 base and J dropped 0 bases, with 10 bases sitting between them.

The chain links TRBV10-1 to TRBJ1-2; possible D gene TRBD1, 6 bases. CDR1 is WNHNN, CDR2 SYGVQD, per germline (reference sequence). V lost 3 bases, J lost 4 bases, and 18 bases lay in between. The CDR3 spans 16 residues. CDR3 amino acids: CASSEPRGPGLYGYTF. The CDR3 coding sequence is TGCGCCAGCAGTGAACCCCGGGGGCCTGGTCTCTATGGCTACACCTTC.

This rearrangement joins TRBV18 to TRBJ2-3; D gene unclear. Trimming cost V 5 bases and J 1 base, with 13 bases left between them. The CDR3 is 15 amino acids. Germline assignment: CDR1 KGHSH and CDR2 LQKENI. The CDR3 is CASSIRTAGTDTQYF. In DNA, the CDR3 is TGTGCCAGCTCAATTAGGACGGCGGGCACAGATACGCAGTATTTT.

This clone was recorded a few times. The chain uses TRBV2 and TRBJ1-5, with D possibly matching TRBD1 (5 bases). There are 15 residues in the CDR3. The germline V and J ends were trimmed by 6 bases and 2 bases, with 14 bases remaining between them. Germline V gene sequence: CDR1 SNHLY, CDR2 FYNNEI. CDR3: CASSGGSGGNQPQHF. The CDR3 region has the DNA TGTGCCAGCAGCGGGGGGTCCGGGGGCAATCAGCCCCAGCATTTT.

The V call is TRBV7-6, the J call TRBJ2-1; the match to TRBD2 covers 8 bases. Germline CDR1 is SGHVS and CDR2 is FNYEAQ. The CDR3 extends over 15 amino acids. After removal of 1 base from V and 4 bases from J, the junction contained 3 bases not matched to a gene. In DNA form, the CDR3 reads TGTGCCAGCAGCTTAGGCGGGGGGTATTACAATGAGCAGTTCTTC. It yields the protein CASSLGGGYYNEQFF.

The rearrangement joins TRBV29-1 to TRBJ2-7, with D tentatively TRBD1 (7 bases). Trimming cost V 7 bases and J 7 bases, with 17 bases left between them. Germline CDR1 is SQVTM and CDR2 is ANQGSEA. The CDR3 loop spans 12 amino acids. This chain's CDR3 is CSARGTDHEQYF. CDR3 nucleotides: TGCAGCGCCCGGGGGACAGACCATGAGCAGTACTTC.

The gene calls are TRBV18 and TRBJ1-2, with no clear D. V gave up 3 bases and J gave up 0 bases, with 5 bases separating them. The CDR3 loop spans 13 amino acids. The germline CDR1 and CDR2 sequences are KGHSH and LQKENI. For the CDR3, the DNA is TGTGCCAGCTCACCGGGTACTAACTATGGCTACACCTTC. This translates into CASSPGTNYGYTF.

This chain uses TRBV13 with TRBJ1-3; D is unclear. V was cut by 0 bases and J by 3 bases, with 12 bases left in between. Germline V gene data show CDR1 as PRHDT and CDR2 as FYEKMQ (reference sequence). The CDR3 totals 16 residues. This CDR3 reads CASSLGLPGGGNTIYF. CDR3 DNA sequence: TGTGCCAGCAGCTTAGGCCTTCCGGGAGGTGGAAACACCATATATTTT.

The chain links TRBV30 to TRBJ1-2; no definite D call. Trimming took off 0 bases at V and 1 base at J, with 6 bases between the two ends. Germline CDR1 reads GTSNPN; CDR2 reads SVGIG (reference sequence). The CDR3 contains 13 residues. The CDR3 region is CAWSVVDNYGYTF. CDR3 coding DNA: TGTGCCTGGAGTGTAGTGGATAACTATGGCTACACCTTC.

This chain uses TRBV25-1 with TRBJ1-1; D possibly corresponds to TRBD1 (5 bases). Germline V gene lookup returns CDR1 MGHDK and CDR2 SYGVNS. The V and J ends lost 6 bases and 3 bases respectively, with 11 bases between them. The CDR3 has 13 residues. CDR3 sequence (DNA): TGTGCCAGCAGAGGGGTGGGGCACACTGAAGCTTTCTTT. Translated: CASRGVGHTEAFF.

The chain links TRBV7-9 to TRBJ2-7, with TRBD2 matching 10 bases. After removal of 5 bases from V and 1 base from J, the junction contained 2 bases not matched to a gene. The germline V gene encodes CDR1 SEHNR and CDR2 FQNEAQ (reference sequence). The CDR3 is 14 amino acids. Here the CDR3 reads CASSPSGRSYEQYF. DNA for the CDR3: TGTGCCAGCAGCCCTAGCGGGAGATCCTACGAGCAGTACTTC.

J is TRBJ1-2 and V is TRBV6-5, with a possible D match to TRBD1 (6 bases). V was pared by 4 bases and J by 4 bases, with 16 bases between. Germline CDR1 MNHEY, CDR2 SVGAGI. The CDR3 is made up of 15 amino acids. The CDR3 bases are TGTGCCAGCAGTTCGCCCCCAACAGGGATCTATGGCTACACCTTC. Residues: CASSSPPTGIYGYTF.

The V and J genes are TRBV7-9 and TRBJ1-1, with TRBD1 as a possible D gene (6 bases). Germline CDR1 and CDR2: SEHNR and FQNEAQ (reference sequence). This CDR3 region has 15 residues. V lost 2 bases and J lost 1, with 11 bases in between. This CDR3 is CASSLSSGANTEAFF. The CDR3 DNA reads TGTGCCAGCAGCTTATCGTCGGGGGCGAACACTGAAGCTTTCTTT.

The V call is TRBV29-1, the J call TRBJ2-5; tentatively, D is TRBD2 (5 bases). Germline V CDR1 and CDR2: SQVTM, ANQGSEA. The CDR3 loop spans 13 amino acids. V lost 7 bases and J lost 2, with 14 bases in between. The CDR3: CSAKEAGQETQYF. CDR3 bases: TGCAGCGCAAAGGAGGCCGGGCAAGAGACCCAGTACTTC.

J is TRBJ1-2 and V is TRBV5-1; no reliable D call. The CDR3 consists of 14 residues. V lost 1 base and J 1 base, leaving 8 bases between the germline ends. The germline V gene has CDR1 SGHRS and CDR2 YFSETQ. The CDR3 spells CASSLFTGNYGYTF. The CDR3 bases are TGCGCCAGCAGCTTGTTCACGGGTAACTATGGCTACACCTTC.

The rearrangement uses TRBV7-9 and TRBJ1-1; 7 bases are a match to TRBD1. The CDR3 contains 17 residues. Germline CDR1 SEHNR, CDR2 FQNEAQ (reference sequence). V lost 5 bases and J lost 1; bases outside the gene matches: 13. As DNA, the CDR3 is TGTGCCAGCAGCCTAAGGGGGTTCGAGGGGGCGAACACTGAAGCTTTCTTT. Its translation is CASSLRGFEGANTEAFF.

The chain links TRBV27 to TRBJ1-6, with D perhaps TRBD1 (5 bases). Germline V lookup: CDR1 MNHEY, CDR2 SMNVEV (reference sequence). The V and J ends lost 3 bases and 6 bases respectively, with 12 bases between them. The CDR3 loop spans 15 amino acids. The chain's CDR3 is CASSFTGGLNSPLHF. CDR3 nucleotides: TGTGCCAGCAGTTTTACAGGCGGACTTAATTCACCCCTCCACTTT.

The CDR3 here is CASSFRQAYEQYF. CDR3 nucleotides: TGTGCCAGCAGTTTTCGACAGGCCTACGAGCAGTACTTC. The chain has TRBV12-3 or TRBV12-4 and TRBJ2-7; possibly TRBD1 for D (6 bases). Trimming stripped 3 bases from V and 2 bases from J, with 8 bases between. The CDR3 is 13 residues long.

The CDR3 DNA reads TGTGCCAGTAGTAGTCGACAGGGTTGGGAGCTGTTTTTT. It translates to CASSSRQGWELFF. V usage is TRBV19 and J usage is TRBJ2-2, with 7 bases aligning to TRBD1. Germline CDR1 and CDR2: LNHDA and SQIVND (reference sequence). With V trimmed by 4 bases and J by 9 bases, 5 bases remained unmatched. CDR3 size: 13 residues.

This chain uses TRBV7-9 with TRBJ2-2; TRBD1 or TRBD2 may be the D gene (5 bases each). Trimming cost V 7 bases and J 9 bases, with 18 bases left between them. Germline lookup yields CDR1 SEHNR and CDR2 FQNEAQ (reference sequence). This CDR3 spans 14 amino acids. CDR3 in amino acids: CASTFGTARWELFF. The CDR3 DNA follows: TGTGCCAGCACCTTTGGGACCGCAAGATGGGAGCTGTTTTTT.

The J gene is TRBJ2-1, the V gene TRBV7-3; the match to TRBD2 covers 14 bases. V was pared by 5 bases and J by 9 bases, with 24 bases of the junction left unmatched. This CDR3 spans 21 amino acids. In germline, CDR1 is SGHTA, CDR2 FQGTGA. The CDR3 sequence: CASSPDPGTSGGSVGKVEQFF. The CDR3 DNA sequence: TGTGCCAGCAGCCCGGACCCCGGGACTAGCGGGGGCTCAGTGGGGAAGGTTGAGCAGTTCTTC. Full variable domain (remainder filled in from reference TRBV7-3 and TRBJ2-1): GAGVSQTPSNKVTEKGKYVELRCDPISGHTALYWYRQSLGQGPEFLIYFQGTGAADDSGLPNDRFFAVRPEGSVSTLKIQRTERGDSAVYLCASSPDPGTSGGSVGKVEQFFGPGTRLTVL.

The chain links TRBV4-2 to TRBJ2-2, with TRBD2 matching 8 bases. Trimming took 0 bases from V and 9 from J; bases not matched to a gene: 9. Germline V lookup: CDR1 LGHNA, CDR2 YNFKEQ. There are 16 residues in the CDR3. The CDR3 nucleotides read TGTGCCAGCAGCCAAGAAATGTCGGGGGGGTGGCGGGAGCTGTTTTTT. Amino acid sequence: CASSQEMSGGWRELFF.

For this clone: This CDR3 is also generated by other DNA sequences in the sample. The chain carries TRBV7-9 and TRBJ1-2; no clear D gene. The CDR3 runs to 13 residues. Germline V gene sequence: CDR1 SEHNR, CDR2 FQNEAQ (reference sequence). V dropped 0 bases and J dropped 2 bases, with 4 bases sitting between them. CDR3 residues: CASSLAGNYGYTF. The CDR3 DNA sequence: TGTGCCAGCAGCTTAGCAGGGAACTATGGCTACACCTTC.

The chain uses TRBV30 and TRBJ2-2; no definite D call. CDR3 length: 13 amino acids. Germline V gives CDR1 GTSNPN, CDR2 SVGIG (reference sequence). Trimming cost V 1 base and J 1 base, with 4 bases left between them. CDR3 sequence reads: CAWSGGNTGELFF. The CDR3 DNA is TGTGCCTGGAGTGGGGGGAACACCGGGGAGCTGTTTTTT.